The T cell receptor (beta chain) under discussion was sequenced for a study of shared clonotypes between healthy human individuals. Points from the study as a whole: The rarefaction results pointed to incomplete sorted-subset sequencing despite large depth. Tissues were not sampled, only blood, and their repertoires likely differ.

As regards this clone: Its antigen is as yet unknown.

Replicate PCRs for sorted subsets used 200 ng DNA; this equaled some 30,000 T cell genomes. The protocol was immunoSEQ multiplex PCR, while the TCRdb copy is restricted to in-frame clones and leaves out a portion. This sample has around 700,000 clones, with roughly 78% found just once. The CD4+ fraction was divided into a CD45RA+ naive subset and a CD45RA-negative memory subset. The sequenced sample was memory CD4+ T cells sorted from blood. Indicated subset: CD45RA-negative fraction. This receptor was identified in a woman younger than 45 in good health.

CDR3 nucleotide sequence: TGTGCCAGCAGTGATTTAGGTTTTGGGTCGCTAGACAATGAGCAGTTCTTC. Protein: CASSDLGFGSLDNEQFF. This chain uses TRBV2 with TRBJ2-1; D not resolved. The CDR3 has 17 amino acids. The germline V and J ends were trimmed by 3 bases and 5 bases, with 20 bases remaining between them. Germline V gene data show CDR1 as SNHLY and CDR2 as FYNNEI.